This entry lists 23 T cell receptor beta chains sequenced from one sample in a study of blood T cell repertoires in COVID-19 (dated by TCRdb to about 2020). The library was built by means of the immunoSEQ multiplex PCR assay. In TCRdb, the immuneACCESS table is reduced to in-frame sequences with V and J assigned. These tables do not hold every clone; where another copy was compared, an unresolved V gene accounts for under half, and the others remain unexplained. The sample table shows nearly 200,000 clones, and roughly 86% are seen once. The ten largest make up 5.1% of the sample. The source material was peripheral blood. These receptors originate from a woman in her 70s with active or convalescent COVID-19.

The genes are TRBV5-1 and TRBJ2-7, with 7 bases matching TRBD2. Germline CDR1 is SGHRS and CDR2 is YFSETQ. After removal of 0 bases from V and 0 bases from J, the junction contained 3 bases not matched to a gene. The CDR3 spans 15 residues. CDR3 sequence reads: CASSLVGRSSYEQYF. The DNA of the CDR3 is TGCGCCAGCAGCTTGGTCGGGAGGAGCTCCTACGAGCAGTACTTC. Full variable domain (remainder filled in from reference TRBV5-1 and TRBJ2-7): KAGVTQTPRYLIKTRGQQVTLSCSPISGHRSVSWYQQTPGQGLQFLFEYFSETQRNKGNFPGRFSGRQFSNSRSEMNVSTLELGDSALYLCASSLVGRSSYEQYFGPGTRLTVT.

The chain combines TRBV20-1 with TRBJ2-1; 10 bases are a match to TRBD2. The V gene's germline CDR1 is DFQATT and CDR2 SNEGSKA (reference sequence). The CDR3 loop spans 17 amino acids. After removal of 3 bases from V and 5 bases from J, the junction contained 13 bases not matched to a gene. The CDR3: CSASGVGLAGANNEQFF. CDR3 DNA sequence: TGCAGTGCTAGTGGCGTAGGCCTAGCGGGGGCCAACAATGAGCAGTTCTTC.

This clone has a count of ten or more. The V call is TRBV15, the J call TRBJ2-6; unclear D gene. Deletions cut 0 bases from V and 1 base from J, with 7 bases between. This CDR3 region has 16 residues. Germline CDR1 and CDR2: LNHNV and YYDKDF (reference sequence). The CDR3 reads CATSRDGPSGANVLTF. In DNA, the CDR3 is TGTGCCACCAGCAGAGATGGGCCATCTGGGGCCAACGTCCTGACTTTC.

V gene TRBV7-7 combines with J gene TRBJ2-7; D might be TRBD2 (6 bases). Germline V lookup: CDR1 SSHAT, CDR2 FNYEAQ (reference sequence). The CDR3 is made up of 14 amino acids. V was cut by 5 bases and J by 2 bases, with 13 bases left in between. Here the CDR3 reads CASSPTEGAYEQYF. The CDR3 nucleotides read TGTGCCAGCAGCCCCACGGAGGGCGCCTACGAGCAGTACTTC.

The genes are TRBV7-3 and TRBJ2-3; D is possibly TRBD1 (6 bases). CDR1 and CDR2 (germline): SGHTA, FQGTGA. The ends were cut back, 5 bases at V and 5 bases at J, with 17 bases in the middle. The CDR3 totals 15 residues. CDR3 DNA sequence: TGTGCCAGCAGCCCCACAGGGAGTTTCGGAGATACGCAGTATTTT. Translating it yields CASSPTGSFGDTQYF.

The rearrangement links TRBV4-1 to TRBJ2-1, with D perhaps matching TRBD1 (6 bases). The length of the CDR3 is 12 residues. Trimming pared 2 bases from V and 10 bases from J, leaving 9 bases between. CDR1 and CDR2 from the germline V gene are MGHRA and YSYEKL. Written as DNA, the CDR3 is TGCGCCAGCAGCCAAACAGGGAGAGAGCAGTTCTTC. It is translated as CASSQTGREQFF.

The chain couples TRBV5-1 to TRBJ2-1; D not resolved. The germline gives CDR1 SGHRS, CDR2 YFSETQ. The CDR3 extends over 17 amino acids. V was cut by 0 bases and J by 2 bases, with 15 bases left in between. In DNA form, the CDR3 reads TGCGCCAGCAGCTTGGATTATCGGAGTAGCCCCTACAATGAGCAGTTCTTC. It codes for CASSLDYRSSPYNEQFF. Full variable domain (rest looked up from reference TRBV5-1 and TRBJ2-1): KAGVTQTPRYLIKTRGQQVTLSCSPISGHRSVSWYQQTPGQGLQFLFEYFSETQRNKGNFPGRFSGRQFSNSRSEMNVSTLELGDSALYLCASSLDYRSSPYNEQFFGPGTRLTVL.

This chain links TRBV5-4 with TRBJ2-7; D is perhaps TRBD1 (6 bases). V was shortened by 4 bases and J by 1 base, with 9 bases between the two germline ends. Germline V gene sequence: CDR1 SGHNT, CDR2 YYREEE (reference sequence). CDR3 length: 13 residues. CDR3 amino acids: CASSQTGSYEQYF. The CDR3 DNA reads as TGTGCCAGCAGCCAGACAGGTTCCTACGAGCAGTACTTC.

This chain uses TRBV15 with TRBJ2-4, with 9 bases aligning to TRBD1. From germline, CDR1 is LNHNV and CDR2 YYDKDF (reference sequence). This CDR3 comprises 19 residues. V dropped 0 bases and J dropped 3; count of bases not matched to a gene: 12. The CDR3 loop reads CATSRDHPIQGAVKNIQYF. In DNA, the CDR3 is TGTGCCACCAGCAGAGATCATCCGATACAGGGGGCCGTCAAAAACATTCAGTACTTC.

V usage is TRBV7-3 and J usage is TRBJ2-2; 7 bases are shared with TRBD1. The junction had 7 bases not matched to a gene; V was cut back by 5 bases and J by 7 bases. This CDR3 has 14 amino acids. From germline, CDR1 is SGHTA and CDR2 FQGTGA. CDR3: CASSHRQGSGELFF. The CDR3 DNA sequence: TGTGCCAGCAGCCATCGACAGGGTAGCGGGGAGCTGTTTTTT.

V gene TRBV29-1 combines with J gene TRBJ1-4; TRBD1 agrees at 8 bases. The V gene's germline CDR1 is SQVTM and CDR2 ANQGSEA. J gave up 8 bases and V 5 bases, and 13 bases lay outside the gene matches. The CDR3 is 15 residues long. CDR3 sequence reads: CSVQTGTGSREKLFF. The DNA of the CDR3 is TGCAGCGTTCAAACCGGGACAGGATCTAGGGAAAAACTGTTTTTT.

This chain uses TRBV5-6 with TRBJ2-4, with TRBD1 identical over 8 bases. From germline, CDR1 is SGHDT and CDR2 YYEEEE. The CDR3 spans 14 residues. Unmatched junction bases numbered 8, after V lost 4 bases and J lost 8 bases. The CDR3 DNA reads TGTGCCAGCAGCCGCCTGACAGGGGTAGACATTCAGTACTTC. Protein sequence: CASSRLTGVDIQYF.

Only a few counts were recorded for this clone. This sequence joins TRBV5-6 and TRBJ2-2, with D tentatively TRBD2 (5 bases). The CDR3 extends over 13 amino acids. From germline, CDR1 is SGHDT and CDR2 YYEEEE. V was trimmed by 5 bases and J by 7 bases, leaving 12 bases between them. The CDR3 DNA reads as TGTGCCAGCAGGTGGGGAGAAGGCGGGGAGCTGTTTTTT. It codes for CASRWGEGGELFF. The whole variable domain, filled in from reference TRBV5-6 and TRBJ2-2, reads DAGVTQSPTHLIKTRGQQVTLRCSPKSGHDTVSWYQQALGQGPQFIFQYYEEEERQRGNFPDRFSGHQFPNYSSELNVNALLLGDSALYLCASRWGEGGELFFGEGSRLTVL.

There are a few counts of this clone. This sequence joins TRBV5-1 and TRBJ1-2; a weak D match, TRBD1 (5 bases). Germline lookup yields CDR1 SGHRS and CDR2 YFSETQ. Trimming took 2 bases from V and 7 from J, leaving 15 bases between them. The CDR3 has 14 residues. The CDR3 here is CASSLEGTESGYTF. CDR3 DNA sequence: TGCGCCAGCAGCTTAGAGGGGACTGAAAGTGGCTACACCTTC.

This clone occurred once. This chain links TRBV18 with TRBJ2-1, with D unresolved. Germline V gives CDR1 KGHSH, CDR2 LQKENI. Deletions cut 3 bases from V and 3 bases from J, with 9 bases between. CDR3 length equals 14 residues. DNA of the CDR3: TGTGCCAGCTCACCTCAATCCGGCTACAATGAGCAGTTCTTC. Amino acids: CASSPQSGYNEQFF.

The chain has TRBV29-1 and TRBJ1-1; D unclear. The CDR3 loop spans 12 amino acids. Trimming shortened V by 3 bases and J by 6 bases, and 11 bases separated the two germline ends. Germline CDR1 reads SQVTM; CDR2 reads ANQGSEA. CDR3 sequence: CSVEEGSAEAFF. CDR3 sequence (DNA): TGCAGCGTTGAGGAGGGTTCTGCTGAAGCTTTCTTT. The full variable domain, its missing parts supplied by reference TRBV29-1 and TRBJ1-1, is SAVISQKPSRDICQRGTSLTIQCQVDSQVTMMFWYRQQPGQSLTLIATANQGSEATYESGFVIDKFPISRPNLTFSTLTVSNMSPEDSSIYLCSVEEGSAEAFFGQGTRLTVV.

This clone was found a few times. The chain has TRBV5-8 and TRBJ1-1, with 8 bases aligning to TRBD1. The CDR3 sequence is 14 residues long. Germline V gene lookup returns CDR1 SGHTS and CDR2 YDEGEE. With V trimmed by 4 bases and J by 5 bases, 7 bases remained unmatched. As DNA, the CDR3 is TGTGCCAGCAGCAGACACAGGGGGGTTACTGAAGCTTTCTTT. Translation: CASSRHRGVTEAFF. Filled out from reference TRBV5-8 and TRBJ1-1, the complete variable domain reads EAGVTQSPTHLIKTRGQQATLRCSPISGHTSVYWYQQALGLGLQFLLWYDEGEERNRGNFPPRFSGRQFPNYSSELNVNALELEDSALYLCASSRHRGVTEAFFGQGTRLTVV.

CDR3 amino acids: CASRSLAGVKTDTQYF. Written as DNA, the CDR3 is TGTGCCAGCAGAAGCCTAGCGGGAGTTAAGACAGATACGCAGTATTTT. V and J are TRBV7-2 and TRBJ2-3; 10 bases are shared with TRBD2. In germline, CDR1 is SGHTA, CDR2 FQGNSA. The trim removed 6 bases at V and 3 bases at J, leaving 9 bases unmatched. This CDR3 is built from 16 residues.

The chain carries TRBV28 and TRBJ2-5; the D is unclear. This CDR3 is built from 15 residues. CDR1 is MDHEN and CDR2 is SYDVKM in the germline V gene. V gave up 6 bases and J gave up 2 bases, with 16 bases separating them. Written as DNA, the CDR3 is TGTGCCAGCAGCTCCCCCGGTGCATCACAAGAGACCCAGTACTTC. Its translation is CASSSPGASQETQYF.

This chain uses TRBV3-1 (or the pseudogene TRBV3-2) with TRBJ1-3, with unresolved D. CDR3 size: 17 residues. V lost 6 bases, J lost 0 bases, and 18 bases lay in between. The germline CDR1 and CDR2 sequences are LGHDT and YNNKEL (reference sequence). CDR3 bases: TGTGCCAGCAGTGGTGTAGCGAGTCGTCTCTCTGGAAACACCATATATTTT. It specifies CASSGVASRLSGNTIYF.

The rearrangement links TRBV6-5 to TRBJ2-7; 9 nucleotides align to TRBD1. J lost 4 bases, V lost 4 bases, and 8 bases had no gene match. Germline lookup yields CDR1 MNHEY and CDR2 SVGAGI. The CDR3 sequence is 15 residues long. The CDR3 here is CASSFRQGVGYEQYF. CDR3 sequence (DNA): TGTGCCAGCAGTTTTAGACAGGGGGTGGGATACGAGCAGTACTTC.

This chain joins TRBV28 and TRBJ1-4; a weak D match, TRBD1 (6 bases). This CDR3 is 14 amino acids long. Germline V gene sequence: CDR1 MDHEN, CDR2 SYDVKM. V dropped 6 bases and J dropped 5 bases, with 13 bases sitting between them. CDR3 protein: CASSPTGQNEKLFF. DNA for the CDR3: TGTGCCAGCAGCCCGACAGGACAAAATGAAAAACTGTTTTTT.

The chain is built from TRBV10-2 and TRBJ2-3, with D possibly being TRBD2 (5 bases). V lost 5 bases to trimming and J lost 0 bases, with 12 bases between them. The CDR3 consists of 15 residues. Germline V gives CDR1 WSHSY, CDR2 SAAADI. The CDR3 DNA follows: TGCGCCAGCAGTCTCCTAGCAGACAGCACAGATACGCAGTATTTT. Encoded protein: CASSLLADSTDTQYF.